The following is a T cell receptor beta chain sequence with its context. Per germline, CDR1 LNHDA and CDR2 SQIVND (reference sequence). This CDR3 has 14 residues. Between the trimmed V and J ends, which lost 4 bases and 7 bases, there was a span of 13 bases. The sample comes from a study of cytomegalovirus exposure and HLA in healthy donors. Vbeta (60) and Jbeta (13) primers were used in the PCR. Using immunoSEQ multiplex PCR, the repertoire was profiled, and TCRdb retains in-frame clones only, with some absent. In the table there are 150,000 to 200,000 clones, just over 75% of which are singletons. This receptor was identified in a man under 40 in good health and CMV-seronegative. This chain joins TRBV19 and TRBJ2-2; D gene uncertain. What was sequenced was PBMCs. For the CDR3, the DNA is TGTGCCAGTAGTACCCGAATCACTAACGGGGAGCTGTTTTTT. It encodes CASSTRITNGELFF.